The 30 T cell receptor beta chains listed next were all sequenced from one sample in a study of blood T cell repertoires in COVID-19. Clones were read by immunoSEQ multiplex PCR, and TCRdb kept only the in-frame ones, dropping some. The sample has tens of thousands of clones, approximately 78% seen once. The sample comprised peripheral blood. All receptors come from a human donor in a cohort sampled during active COVID-19.

The CDR3 coding sequence is TGTGCCAGTAGTAAGACAGGGCCTAACGAGCAGTACTTC. Amino acid sequence: CASSKTGPNEQYF. This chain links TRBV19 with TRBJ2-7, with TRBD1 matching 7 bases. CDR1 and CDR2 (germline): LNHDA, SQIVND (reference sequence). V lost 4 bases to trimming and J lost 5 bases; unmatched junction nucleotides: 5. The CDR3 is made up of 13 amino acids.

The chain is built from TRBV11-3 and TRBJ2-5; 9 bases are a match to TRBD2. There are 16 residues in the CDR3. V shed 1 base and J 2 bases; nucleotides not matched to a gene: 5. Germline assignment: CDR1 SGHNT and CDR2 YENEEA. CDR3 amino acids: CASSLGAGGRQETQYF. In DNA, the CDR3 is TGTGCCAGCAGCTTAGGGGCGGGGGGGCGGCAAGAGACCCAGTACTTC.

The chain is built from TRBV19 and TRBJ1-1; D unresolved. The germline V and J ends were trimmed by 5 bases and 0 bases, with 16 bases remaining between them. Germline CDR1 is LNHDA and CDR2 is SQIVND (reference sequence). This CDR3 region has 16 residues. In DNA, the CDR3 is TGTGCCAGTAGTTCCTCCCACCCAGGAATGAACACTGAAGCTTTCTTT. Translation: CASSSSHPGMNTEAFF.

The J gene is TRBJ2-4, the V gene TRBV18; TRBD1 matches 9 bases. Unmatched junction bases numbered 12, after V lost 5 bases and J lost 1 base. CDR3 length: 18 residues. Germline CDR1 is KGHSH and CDR2 is LQKENI. DNA of the CDR3: TGTGCCAGCTCATCCTCTTTACCCGGGACAGGGGCCAAAAACATTCAGTACTTC. Translating it yields CASSSSLPGTGAKNIQYF.

This clone has more than one count but fewer than ten. This sequence joins TRBV18 and TRBJ1-4, with 9 nucleotides matching TRBD1. This CDR3 spans 16 amino acids. After removal of 6 bases from V and 8 bases from J, the junction contained 13 bases not matched to a gene. Looked up from germline, CDR1 is KGHSH and CDR2 is LQKENI. The CDR3 nucleotides are TGTGCCAGCTCCCAAATGGCGGGACAGGGTGTCGAAAAACTGTTTTTT. Translating it yields CASSQMAGQGVEKLFF.

This clone has just one count. V gene TRBV19 combines with J gene TRBJ1-2; D gene unclear. This CDR3 is 11 amino acids long. Germline values: CDR1 LNHDA, CDR2 SQIVND (reference sequence). V lost 5 bases to trimming and J lost 4 bases, with 5 bases between them. The CDR3 protein is CASSAPYGYTF. The CDR3 bases are TGTGCCAGTAGTGCGCCCTATGGCTACACCTTC.

The V gene is TRBV30, the J gene TRBJ1-2, with D unresolved. The germline V and J ends were trimmed by 2 bases and 4 bases, with 8 bases remaining between them. Germline CDR1 GTSNPN, CDR2 SVGIG (reference sequence). This CDR3 region has 12 residues. The CDR3 nucleotides read TGTGCCTGGAGTACGTACAGCTATGGCTACACCTTC. It codes for CAWSTYSYGYTF.

The chain combines TRBV5-1 with TRBJ2-7, with D possibly being TRBD1 (6 bases). CDR1 is SGHRS, CDR2 YFSETQ, per germline. The CDR3 is made up of 16 amino acids. V lost 0 bases and J 4 bases, leaving 17 bases between the germline ends. CDR3 DNA: TGCGCCAGCAGCTTGGGAATGACAGGTGAGGGTTACGAGCAGTACTTC. Protein: CASSLGMTGEGYEQYF.

The chain carries TRBV2 and TRBJ1-1; D perhaps matches TRBD1 (6 bases). Germline CDR1 and CDR2: SNHLY and FYNNEI. There are 13 residues in the CDR3. Trimming stripped 7 bases from V and 1 base from J, with 10 bases between. CDR3 loop: CASTGDTNTEAFF. Here the CDR3 DNA reads TGTGCCAGCACAGGGGACACGAACACTGAAGCTTTCTTT. Drawing the rest from reference TRBV2 and TRBJ1-1, the complete variable domain is EPEVTQTPSHQVTQMGQEVILRCVPISNHLYFYWYRQILGQKVEFLVSFYNNEISEKSEIFDDQFSVERPDGSNFTLKIRSTKLEDSAMYFCASTGDTNTEAFFGQGTRLTVV.

In DNA, the CDR3 is TGTGCCAGCACCAGCACGGAGTATCTAAACTATGGCTACACCTTC. Translating it yields CASTSTEYLNYGYTF. This sequence joins TRBV7-9 and TRBJ1-2; D not certain. Trimming stripped 7 bases from V and 2 bases from J, with 17 bases between. CDR1 SEHNR and CDR2 FQNEAQ come from the germline V gene (reference sequence). The CDR3 consists of 15 residues.

This clone has only one observation. This chain links TRBV27 with TRBJ2-5, with 10 bases that match TRBD1. The CDR3 extends over 13 amino acids. Per germline, CDR1 MNHEY and CDR2 SMNVEV (reference sequence). J gave up 5 bases and V 6 bases, and 3 bases lay outside the gene matches. The CDR3 nucleotides read TGTGCCAGCAGCCGGACAGGGGGTGAGACCCAGTACTTC. It encodes CASSRTGGETQYF.

The rearrangement uses TRBV14 and TRBJ2-3, with a weak D call TRBD2 (5 bases). Germline CDR1 and CDR2: SGHDN and FVKESK. CDR3 length: 14 amino acids. Trimming took off 4 bases at V and 6 bases at J, with 14 bases between the two ends. Here the CDR3 DNA reads TGTGCCAGCAGCCCCCCCAGCGGCGGGGATACGCAGTATTTT. As protein: CASSPPSGGDTQYF.

The rearrangement joins TRBV4-2 to TRBJ2-7; D gene ambiguous. V gave up 0 bases and J gave up 0 bases, with 6 bases separating them. The CDR3 extends over 14 amino acids. Germline CDR1 is LGHNA and CDR2 is YNFKEQ. The CDR3 loop reads CASSQEANSYEQYF. The CDR3 coding sequence is TGTGCCAGCAGCCAAGAGGCCAACTCCTACGAGCAGTACTTC.

This clone was recorded once. The chain carries TRBV7-8 and TRBJ1-6; no clear D. CDR1 and CDR2 (germline): SGHVS, FQNEAQ. Trimming shortened V by 2 bases and J by 7 bases, and 6 bases separated the two germline ends. The CDR3 spans 13 residues. The DNA of the CDR3 is TGTGCCAGCAGCTTACGTCGGAATTCACCCCTCCACTTT. As protein: CASSLRRNSPLHF.

This clone was seen a handful of times. J is TRBJ1-6 and V is TRBV30, with D hard to call. This CDR3 comprises 13 residues. CDR1 GTSNPN and CDR2 SVGIG come from the germline V gene (reference sequence). The V end lost 3 bases, the J end lost 6 bases, and 9 bases lay between the germline ends. As DNA, the CDR3 is TGTGCCTGGAGACGTCTACCTAATTCACCCCTCCACTTT. As protein: CAWRRLPNSPLHF.

This chain links TRBV7-6 with TRBJ2-7; TRBD1 agrees at 9 bases. The CDR3 totals 15 residues. V was clipped by 3 bases and J by 9 bases; unmatched bases: 12. Germline CDR1 SGHVS, CDR2 FNYEAQ. DNA for the CDR3: TGTGCCAGCAGCTTCTCGGGGACAGGGAGTGGGGGGCAGTACTTC. This codes for CASSFSGTGSGGQYF.

In this sample, this clone turned up once. The chain combines TRBV18 with TRBJ2-3, with 8 positions matching TRBD1. J was trimmed by 3 bases and V by 3 bases; bases with no gene match: 5. The length of the CDR3 is 15 residues. Germline lookup yields CDR1 KGHSH and CDR2 LQKENI. Here the CDR3 reads CASSPRWTGTDTQYF. The CDR3 DNA reads TGTGCCAGCTCACCGAGGTGGACAGGGACAGATACGCAGTATTTT.

The rearrangement uses TRBV7-9 and TRBJ1-5, with D uncertain. The length of the CDR3 is 15 residues. From germline, CDR1 is SEHNR and CDR2 FQNEAQ (reference sequence). Trimming removed 5 bases from V and 0 bases from J, with 11 bases in between. CDR3 amino acids: CASSPDGSSNQPQHF. The CDR3 nucleotides are TGTGCCAGCAGCCCAGACGGGTCTAGCAATCAGCCCCAGCATTTT.

The chain links TRBV5-3 to TRBJ2-2; D might be TRBD2 (7 bases). TRBV5-3 is identified as an open reading frame with a role that is uncertain. This CDR3 has 17 amino acids. V shed 1 base and J shed 3 bases, with 16 bases lying between them. DNA for the CDR3: TGTGCCAGAAGCTTGTACCCCGGGGGGCCGGACACCGGGGAGCTGTTTTTT. The encoded protein is CARSLYPGGPDTGELFF.

V is TRBV6-6 and J is TRBJ2-1, with 9 bases that match TRBD1. The V and J ends lost 4 bases and 5 bases, in that order; junction bases with no gene match: 6. The CDR3 length is 15 residues. Germline V gene data show CDR1 as MNHNY and CDR2 as SVGAGI (reference sequence). The CDR3 sequence: CASSSRDRDNNEQFF. In DNA form, the CDR3 reads TGTGCCAGCAGTTCCCGGGACAGGGATAACAATGAGCAGTTCTTC.

The rearrangement uses TRBV11-3 and TRBJ2-7; D may be TRBD2 (5 bases). Looked up from germline, CDR1 is SGHNT and CDR2 is YENEEA. The CDR3 is made up of 15 amino acids. V was pared by 6 bases and J by 4 bases, with 19 bases between. Written as DNA, the CDR3 is TGTGCCAGCAGTATCCGGTCCGAGGGTCCGTACGAGCAGTACTTC. Translating gives CASSIRSEGPYEQYF.

J is TRBJ2-4 and V is TRBV23-1, with 7 bases matching TRBD2. TRBV23-1 is placed among ORFs of uncertain function. The CDR3 runs 19 residues. Germline trimming cut 0 bases from V and 8 bases from J; bases unmatched to any gene: 19. The DNA for the CDR3 is TGCGCCAGCAGTCAATCGCGGCGCGAGAGGACTAGAAGCATCGACATTCAGTACTTC. Residues: CASSQSRRERTRSIDIQYF.

The chain recombines TRBV11-2 with TRBJ2-1; TRBD1 agrees at 9 bases. V shed 5 bases and J 3 bases; nucleotides not matched to a gene: 5. Germline loops: CDR1 SGHAT, CDR2 FQNNGV. CDR3 length: 15 residues. The CDR3, as DNA: TGTGCCAGCAGCACCGGGACAGGGAACTACAATGAGCAGTTCTTC. Its protein is CASSTGTGNYNEQFF.

The chain joins TRBV11-3 to TRBJ2-5; 7 bases match TRBD1. V shed 0 bases and J 0 bases; nucleotides not matched to a gene: 10. CDR3 length: 18 residues. The germline CDR1 and CDR2 sequences are SGHNT and YENEEA. The CDR3 bases are TGTGCCAGCAGCTTAGATACAGGGGCTCCCCCGTACCAAGAGACCCAGTACTTC. Its protein product is CASSLDTGAPPYQETQYF.

The chain recombines TRBV5-4 with TRBJ2-3; 7 nucleotides align to TRBD1. This CDR3 contains 15 residues. Germline lookup yields CDR1 SGHNT and CDR2 YYREEE (reference sequence). The V gene end was trimmed by 1 base and the J gene end by 2 bases; junction bases not matched to a gene: 4. The DNA for the CDR3 is TGTGCCAGCAGCTTGTATCAGGGGGACACAGATACGCAGTATTTT. Protein: CASSLYQGDTDTQYF.

There are a few counts of this clone. The chain links TRBV5-5 to TRBJ1-2; D is ambiguous. Trimming left V 2 bases short and J 6 bases short, with 8 bases between. There are 12 residues in the CDR3. Germline V CDR1 and CDR2: SGHKS, YYEKEE (reference sequence). The chain's CDR3 is CASSFSGNGYTF. DNA of the CDR3: TGTGCCAGCAGCTTCAGCGGGAATGGCTACACCTTC. The full variable domain, with the rest looked up from reference TRBV5-5 and TRBJ1-2, is DAGVTQSPTHLIKTRGQQVTLRCSPISGHKSVSWYQQVLGQGPQFIFQYYEKEERGRGNFPDRFSARQFPNYSSELNVNALLLGDSALYLCASSFSGNGYTFGSGTRLTVV.

This chain uses TRBV5-4 with TRBJ2-1, with D maybe TRBD2 (7 bases). This CDR3 contains 16 residues. V lost 4 bases and J 5 bases, leaving 19 bases between the germline ends. Per the germline V gene, CDR1 is SGHNT and CDR2 is YYREEE (reference sequence). The CDR3 DNA follows: TGTGCCAGCAGCAAGGGTGTGAGGGGGGGGAACAATGAGCAGTTCTTC. This translates into CASSKGVRGGNNEQFF.

This clone has only a few counts. Other DNA sequences of this sample code for an identical CDR3. The chain carries TRBV27 and TRBJ1-1; D is uncertain. The CDR3 covers 13 residues. Germline V gene lookup returns CDR1 MNHEY and CDR2 SMNVEV (reference sequence). V gave up 0 bases and J gave up 1 base, with 3 bases separating them. The CDR3 DNA is TGTGCCAGCAGTTTATCGCGGAACACTGAAGCTTTCTTT. Amino acid sequence: CASSLSRNTEAFF.

This clone was observed a few times. This chain uses TRBV30 with TRBJ1-2; maybe TRBD1 (5 bases). The length of the CDR3 is 13 residues. Trimming cost V 0 bases and J 4 bases, with 9 bases left between them. Per germline, CDR1 GTSNPN and CDR2 SVGIG (reference sequence). The chain's CDR3 is CAWSVSGIYGYTF. As DNA, the CDR3 is TGTGCCTGGAGTGTATCAGGGATCTATGGCTACACCTTC. The whole variable domain, filled in from reference TRBV30 and TRBJ1-2, reads SQTIHQWPATLVQPVGSPLSLECTVEGTSNPNLYWYRQAAGRGLQLLFYSVGIGQISSEVPQNLSASRPQDRQFILSSKKLLLSDSGFYLCAWSVSGIYGYTFGSGTRLTVV.

The genes are TRBV24-1 and TRBJ2-5, with D possibly TRBD1 on 6 matching bases. V lost 5 bases and J lost 0, with 9 bases in between. CDR1 KGHDR and CDR2 SFDVKD come from the germline V gene. This CDR3 contains 14 residues. CDR3 protein: CATSGRGNQETQYF. The DNA for the CDR3 is TGTGCCACCAGTGGTAGGGGGAACCAAGAGACCCAGTACTTC.